This TCR beta chain was obtained from a study of CD8 T cells in ankylosing spondylitis. General study points: CD8+ by phenotype, disease-linked clones were relatively rare in peripheral blood. Among TCR beta sequences, a motif of several highly homologous variants appeared characteristic of ankylosing spondylitis blood. In synovial fluid and blood from reactive arthritis, some motif variants were previously reported.

This clonotype has just a few counts. Its antigen is unidentified. TCRdb reprocessed the 5' RACE reads via MiXCR and lists one record per CDR3 protein. There are around 770,000 distinct CDR3 sequences in the sample; 12% occur only once, and about 0.5% lies in the top ten. The V gene end was trimmed by 2 bases and the J gene end by 6 bases; junction bases not matched to a gene: 5. The germline CDR1 and CDR2 sequences are ENHRY and SYGVKD. CDR3 size: 14 residues. Sample: blood, either unsorted or a sorted T cell fraction (not recorded which). The origin of this receptor is a male donor with ankylosing spondylitis. J is TRBJ2-3 and V is TRBV10-3; 7 bases match TRBD2. Here the CDR3 DNA reads TGTGCCATCAGTGAGCGTATGGGGGGGGATACGCAGTATTTT. It yields the protein CAISERMGGDTQYF.